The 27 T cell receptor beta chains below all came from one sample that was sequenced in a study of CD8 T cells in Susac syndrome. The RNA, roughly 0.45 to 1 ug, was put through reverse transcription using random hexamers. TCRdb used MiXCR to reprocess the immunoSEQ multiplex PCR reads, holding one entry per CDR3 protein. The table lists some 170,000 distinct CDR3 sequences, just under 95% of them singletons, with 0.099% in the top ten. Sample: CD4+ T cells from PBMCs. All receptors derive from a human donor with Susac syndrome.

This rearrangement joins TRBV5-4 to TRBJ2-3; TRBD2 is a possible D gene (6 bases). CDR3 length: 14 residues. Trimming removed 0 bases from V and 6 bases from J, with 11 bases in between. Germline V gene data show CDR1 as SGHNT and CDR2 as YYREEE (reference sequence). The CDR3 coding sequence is TGTGCCAGCAGCTTGGCCGCAGGGAGGGATACGCAGTATTTT. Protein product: CASSLAAGRDTQYF.

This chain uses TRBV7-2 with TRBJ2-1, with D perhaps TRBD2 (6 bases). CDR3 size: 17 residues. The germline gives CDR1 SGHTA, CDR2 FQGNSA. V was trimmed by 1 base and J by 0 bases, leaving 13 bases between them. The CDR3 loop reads CASSLDPPSASYNEQFF. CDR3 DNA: TGTGCCAGCAGCTTAGACCCCCCTAGCGCCTCCTACAATGAGCAGTTCTTC. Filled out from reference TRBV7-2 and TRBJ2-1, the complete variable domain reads GAGVSQSPSNKVTEKGKDVELRCDPISGHTALYWYRQSLGQGLEFLIYFQGNSAPDKSGLPSDRFSAERTGGSVSTLTIQRTQQEDSAVYLCASSLDPPSASYNEQFFGPGTRLTVL.

The CDR3 protein is CASSRWTVSNTEAFF. The CDR3 nucleotides are TGTGCCAGCAGCCGATGGACAGTTTCAAACACTGAAGCTTTCTTT. V is TRBV27 and J is TRBJ1-1; D may be TRBD1 (6 bases). CDR3 length: 15 residues. Germline V gene data show CDR1 as MNHEY and CDR2 as SMNVEV (reference sequence). The V and J ends lost 6 bases and 2 bases respectively, with 16 bases between them.

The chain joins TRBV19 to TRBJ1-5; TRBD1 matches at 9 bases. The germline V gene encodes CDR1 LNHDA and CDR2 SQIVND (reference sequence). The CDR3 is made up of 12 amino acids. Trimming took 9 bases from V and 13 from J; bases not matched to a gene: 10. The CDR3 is CASGQGSSPQHF. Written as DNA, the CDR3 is TGTGCCAGCGGACAGGGGTCCTCCCCACAGCATTTT.

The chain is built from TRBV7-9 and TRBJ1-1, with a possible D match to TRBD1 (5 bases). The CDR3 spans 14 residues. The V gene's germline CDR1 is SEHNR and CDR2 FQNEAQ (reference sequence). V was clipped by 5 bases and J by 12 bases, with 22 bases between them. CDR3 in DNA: TGTGCCAGCAGCCTAGAGGGGACGAGGGTGGTGACTTTCTTT. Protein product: CASSLEGTRVVTFF.

CDR3 sequence: CASSLALETDTQYF. The CDR3 DNA reads as TGTGCCAGCAGCTTAGCCCTGGAGACAGATACGCAGTATTTT. The V call is TRBV7-2, the J call TRBJ2-3; D unclear. The CDR3 has 14 residues. Germline CDR1 is SGHTA and CDR2 is FQGNSA. V was pared by 0 bases and J by 3 bases, with 7 bases between.

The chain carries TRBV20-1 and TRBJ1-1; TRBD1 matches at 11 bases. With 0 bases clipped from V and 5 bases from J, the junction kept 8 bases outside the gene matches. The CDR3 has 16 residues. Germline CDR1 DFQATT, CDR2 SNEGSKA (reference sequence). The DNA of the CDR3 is TGCAGTGCTAGAGATACCGGGACAGGGGGTAGTACTGAAGCTTTCTTT. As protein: CSARDTGTGGSTEAFF.

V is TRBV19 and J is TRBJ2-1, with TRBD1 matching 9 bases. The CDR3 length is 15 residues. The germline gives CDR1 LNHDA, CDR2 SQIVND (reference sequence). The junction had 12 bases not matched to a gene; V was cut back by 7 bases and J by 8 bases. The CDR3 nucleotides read TGTGCCAGTAATCGGGGGACAGGGCTTCTCTATGAGCAGTTCTTC. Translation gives CASNRGTGLLYEQFF.

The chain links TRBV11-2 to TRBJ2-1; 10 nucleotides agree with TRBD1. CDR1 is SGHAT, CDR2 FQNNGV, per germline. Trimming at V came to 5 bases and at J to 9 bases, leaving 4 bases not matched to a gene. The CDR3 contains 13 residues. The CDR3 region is CASSPRTGGEQFF. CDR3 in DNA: TGTGCCAGCAGCCCAAGGACAGGGGGTGAGCAGTTCTTC.

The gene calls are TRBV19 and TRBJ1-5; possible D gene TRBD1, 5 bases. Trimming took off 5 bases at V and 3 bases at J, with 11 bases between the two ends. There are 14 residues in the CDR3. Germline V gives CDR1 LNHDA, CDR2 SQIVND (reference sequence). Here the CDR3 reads CASSPRGANQPQHF. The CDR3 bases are TGTGCCAGTAGTCCGAGGGGTGCCAATCAGCCCCAGCATTTT. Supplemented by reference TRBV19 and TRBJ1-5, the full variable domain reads DGGITQSPKYLFRKEGQNVTLSCEQNLNHDAMYWYRQDPGQGLRLIYYSQIVNDFQKGDIAEGYSVSREKKESFPLTVTSAQKNPTAFYLCASSPRGANQPQHFGDGTRLSIL.

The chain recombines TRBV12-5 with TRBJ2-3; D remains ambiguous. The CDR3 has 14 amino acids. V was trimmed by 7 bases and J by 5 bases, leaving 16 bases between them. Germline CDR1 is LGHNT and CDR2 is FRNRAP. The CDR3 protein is CASARDSGQDTQYF. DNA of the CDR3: TGTGCTAGTGCTCGAGACTCAGGTCAAGATACGCAGTATTTT.

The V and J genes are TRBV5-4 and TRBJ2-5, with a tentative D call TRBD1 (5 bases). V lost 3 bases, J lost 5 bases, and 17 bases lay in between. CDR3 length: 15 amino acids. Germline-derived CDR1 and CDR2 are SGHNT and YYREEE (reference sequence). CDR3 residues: CASSSPAGQGETQYF. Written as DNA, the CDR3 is TGTGCCAGCAGCTCACCCGCAGGGCAGGGTGAGACCCAGTACTTC.

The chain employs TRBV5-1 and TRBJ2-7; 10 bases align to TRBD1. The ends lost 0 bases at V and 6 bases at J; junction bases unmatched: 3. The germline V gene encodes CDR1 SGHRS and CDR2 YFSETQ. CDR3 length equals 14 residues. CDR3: CASSLGQGASEQYF. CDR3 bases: TGCGCCAGCAGCTTGGGACAGGGGGCGAGCGAGCAGTACTTC.

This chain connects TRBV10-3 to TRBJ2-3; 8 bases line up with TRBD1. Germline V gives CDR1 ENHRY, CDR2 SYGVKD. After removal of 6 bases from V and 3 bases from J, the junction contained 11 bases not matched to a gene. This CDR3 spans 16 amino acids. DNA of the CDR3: TGTGCCATCAGCCCCGGGACAGGCTTTATAACAGATACGCAGTATTTT. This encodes CAISPGTGFITDTQYF.

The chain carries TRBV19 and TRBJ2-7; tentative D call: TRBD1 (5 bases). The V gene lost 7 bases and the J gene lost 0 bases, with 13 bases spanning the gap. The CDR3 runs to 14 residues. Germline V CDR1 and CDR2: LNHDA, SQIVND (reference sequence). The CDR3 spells CASNPAGRSYEQYF. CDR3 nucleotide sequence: TGTGCCAGTAACCCTGCAGGGCGCTCCTACGAGCAGTACTTC.

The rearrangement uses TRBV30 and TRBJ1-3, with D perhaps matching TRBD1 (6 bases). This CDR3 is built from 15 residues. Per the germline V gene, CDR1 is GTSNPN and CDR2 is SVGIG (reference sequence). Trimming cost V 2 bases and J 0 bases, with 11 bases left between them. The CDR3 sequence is CAWSSGQHSGNTIYF. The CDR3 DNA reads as TGTGCCTGGAGTTCGGGACAACACTCTGGAAACACCATATATTTT.

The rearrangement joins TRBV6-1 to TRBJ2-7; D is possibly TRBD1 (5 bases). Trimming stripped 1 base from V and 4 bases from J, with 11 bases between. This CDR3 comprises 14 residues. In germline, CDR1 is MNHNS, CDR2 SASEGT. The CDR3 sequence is CASSEEGPTYEQYF. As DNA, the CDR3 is TGTGCCAGCAGTGAAGAGGGGCCGACTTACGAGCAGTACTTC.

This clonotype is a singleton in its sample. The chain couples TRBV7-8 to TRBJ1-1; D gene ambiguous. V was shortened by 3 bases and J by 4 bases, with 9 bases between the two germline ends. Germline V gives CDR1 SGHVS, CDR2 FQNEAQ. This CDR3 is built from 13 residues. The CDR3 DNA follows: TGTGCCAGCAGCTTGAGGGTGGGCACTGAAGCTTTCTTT. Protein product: CASSLRVGTEAFF.

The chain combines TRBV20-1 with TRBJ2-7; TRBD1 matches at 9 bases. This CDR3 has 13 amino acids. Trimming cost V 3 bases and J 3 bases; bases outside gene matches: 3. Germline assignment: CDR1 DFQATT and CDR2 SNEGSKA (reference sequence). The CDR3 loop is CSASGQGLYEQYF. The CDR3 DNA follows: TGCAGTGCTAGTGGACAGGGGCTCTACGAGCAGTACTTC.

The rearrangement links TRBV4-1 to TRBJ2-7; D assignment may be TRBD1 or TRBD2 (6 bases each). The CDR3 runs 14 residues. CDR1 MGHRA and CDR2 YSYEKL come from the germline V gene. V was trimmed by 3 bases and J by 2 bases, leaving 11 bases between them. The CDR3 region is CASSQAEGAYEQYF. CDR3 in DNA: TGCGCCAGCAGCCAGGCGGAGGGGGCCTACGAGCAGTACTTC.

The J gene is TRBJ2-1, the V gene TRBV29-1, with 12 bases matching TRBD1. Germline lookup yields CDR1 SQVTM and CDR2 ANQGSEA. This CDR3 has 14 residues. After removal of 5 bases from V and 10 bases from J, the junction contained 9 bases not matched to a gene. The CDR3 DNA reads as TGCAGCGTTCACAGGGACAGGGGGCGAAACGAGCAGTTCTTC. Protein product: CSVHRDRGRNEQFF.

The CDR3 nucleotides read TGTGCCAGCAGTTACCAAACAGGATCTGGGGCCAACGTCCTGACTTTC. The encoded protein is CASSYQTGSGANVLTF. V is TRBV6-6 and J is TRBJ2-6, with D possibly being TRBD1 (5 bases). The CDR3 has 16 amino acids. The germline gives CDR1 MNHNY, CDR2 SVGAGI (reference sequence). V was shortened by 2 bases and J by 1 base, with 9 bases between the two germline ends.

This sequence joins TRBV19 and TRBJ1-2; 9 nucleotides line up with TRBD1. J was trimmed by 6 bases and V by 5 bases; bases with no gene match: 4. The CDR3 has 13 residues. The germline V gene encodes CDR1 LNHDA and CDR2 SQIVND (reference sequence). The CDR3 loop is CASSLGQGNGYTF. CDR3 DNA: TGTGCCAGTAGTCTTGGACAGGGGAATGGCTACACCTTC.

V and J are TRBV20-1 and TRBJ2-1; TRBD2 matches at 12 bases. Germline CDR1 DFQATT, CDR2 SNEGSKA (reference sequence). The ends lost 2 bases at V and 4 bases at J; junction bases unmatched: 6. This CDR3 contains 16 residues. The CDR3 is CSARTPLAGGYNEQFF. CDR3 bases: TGCAGTGCTAGAACGCCACTAGCGGGAGGTTACAATGAGCAGTTCTTC.

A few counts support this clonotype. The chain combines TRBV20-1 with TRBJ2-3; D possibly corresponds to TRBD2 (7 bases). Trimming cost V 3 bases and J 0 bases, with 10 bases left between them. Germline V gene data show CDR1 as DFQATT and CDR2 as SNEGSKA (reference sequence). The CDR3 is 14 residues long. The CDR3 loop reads CSARPGGSTDTQYF. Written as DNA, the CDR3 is TGCAGTGCTAGGCCGGGGGGCAGCACAGATACGCAGTATTTT.

CDR3 nucleotides: TGTGCCACCAGCAGAGATGTTGGACCAAGGAGTCAGCCCCAGCATTTT. Residues: CATSRDVGPRSQPQHF. The chain recombines TRBV15 with TRBJ1-5; no definite D call. The V and J ends lost 0 bases and 6 bases respectively, with 15 bases between them. This CDR3 comprises 16 residues. The germline CDR1 and CDR2 sequences are LNHNV and YYDKDF (reference sequence).

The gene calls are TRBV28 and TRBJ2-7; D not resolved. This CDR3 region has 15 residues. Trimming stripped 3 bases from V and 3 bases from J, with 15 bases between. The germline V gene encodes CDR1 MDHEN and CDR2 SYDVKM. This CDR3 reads CASSFSFMGNYEQYF. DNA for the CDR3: TGTGCCAGCAGTTTCTCGTTTATGGGGAACTACGAGCAGTACTTC.